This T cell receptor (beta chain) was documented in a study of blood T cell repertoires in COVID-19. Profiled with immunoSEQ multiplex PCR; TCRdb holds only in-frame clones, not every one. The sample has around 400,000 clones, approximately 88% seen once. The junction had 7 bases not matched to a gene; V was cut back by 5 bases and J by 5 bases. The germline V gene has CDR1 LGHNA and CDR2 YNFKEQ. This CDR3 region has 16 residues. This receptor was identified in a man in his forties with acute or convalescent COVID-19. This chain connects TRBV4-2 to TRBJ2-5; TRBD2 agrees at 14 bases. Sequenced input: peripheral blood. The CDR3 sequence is CASSFRLAGGVETQYF. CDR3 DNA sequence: TGTGCCAGCAGCTTTCGACTAGCGGGGGGGGTGGAGACCCAGTACTTC.